The 18 T cell receptor beta chains below were found in one sample sequenced in a study of blood T cell repertoires in COVID-19. Assay used: immunoSEQ multiplex PCR; TCRdb lists only in-frame clones, some missing. Here the sample spans approximately 390,000 clones, roughly 86% being singletons. The specimen was PBMCs or T cells enriched from blood (not recorded which). The receptors stem from a woman aged 40 to 49 with acute COVID-19.

The chain joins TRBV11-2 to TRBJ1-3; maybe TRBD1 (5 bases). The germline gives CDR1 SGHAT, CDR2 FQNNGV. V was shortened by 5 bases and J by 0 bases, with 11 bases between the two germline ends. CDR3 length: 15 residues. The chain's CDR3 is CASSPRQGSGNTIYF. In DNA, the CDR3 is TGTGCCAGCAGCCCTAGGCAGGGCTCTGGAAACACCATATATTTT. Filled out from reference TRBV11-2 and TRBJ1-3, the complete variable domain reads EAGVAQSPRYKIIEKRQSVAFWCNPISGHATLYWYQQILGQGPKLLIQFQNNGVVDDSQLPKDRFSAERLKGVDSTLKIQPAKLEDSAVYLCASSPRQGSGNTIYFGEGSWLTVV.

This chain links TRBV5-1 with TRBJ2-1, with D possibly TRBD2 on 6 matching bases. CDR3 length equals 17 residues. CDR1 and CDR2 from the germline V gene are SGHRS and YFSETQ. V lost 0 bases and J lost 5, with 18 bases in between. The CDR3 nucleotides are TGCGCCAGCAGCTTGGTTGGCGGGGCGGGTATTGACAATGAGCAGTTCTTC. It encodes CASSLVGGAGIDNEQFF.

This chain uses TRBV5-1 with TRBJ1-2; 7 bases are shared with TRBD1. The CDR3 covers 15 residues. Trimming cost V 0 bases and J 6 bases; bases outside gene matches: 8. The germline CDR1 and CDR2 sequences are SGHRS and YFSETQ. CDR3: CASSLGLQGIHGYTF. The CDR3 DNA follows: TGCGCCAGCAGCTTGGGCCTACAGGGGATACATGGCTACACCTTC. Full variable domain (missing parts from reference TRBV5-1 and TRBJ1-2): KAGVTQTPRYLIKTRGQQVTLSCSPISGHRSVSWYQQTPGQGLQFLFEYFSETQRNKGNFPGRFSGRQFSNSRSEMNVSTLELGDSALYLCASSLGLQGIHGYTFGSGTRLTVV.

This chain uses TRBV11-2 with TRBJ2-3; 7 bases are a match to TRBD1. Germline CDR1 reads SGHAT; CDR2 reads FQNNGV. CDR3 length: 15 amino acids. V shed 5 bases and J 4 bases; nucleotides not matched to a gene: 9. The chain's CDR3 is CASSLDRATSDTQYF. In DNA, the CDR3 is TGTGCCAGCAGCCTCGACAGGGCTACCTCAGATACGCAGTATTTT.

This clone was seen only a few times. The chain combines TRBV5-1 with TRBJ2-7, with 10 bases aligning to TRBD1. Germline V CDR1 and CDR2: SGHRS, YFSETQ. This CDR3 has 15 residues. The V segment lost 0 bases and the J segment 7 bases; nucleotides outside the gene matches: 7. The CDR3 is CASSLARQGAGEQYF. Here the CDR3 DNA reads TGCGCCAGCAGCTTGGCGCGACAGGGGGCAGGGGAGCAGTACTTC. The full variable domain, in which reference TRBV5-1 and TRBJ2-7 provide the parts outside the CDR3, is KAGVTQTPRYLIKTRGQQVTLSCSPISGHRSVSWYQQTPGQGLQFLFEYFSETQRNKGNFPGRFSGRQFSNSRSEMNVSTLELGDSALYLCASSLARQGAGEQYFGPGTRLTVT.

V is TRBV5-1 and J is TRBJ2-3; 8 positions agree with TRBD2. Trimming removed 0 bases from V and 5 bases from J; junction bases left unmatched: 8. The CDR3 is 16 residues long. CDR1 is SGHRS, CDR2 YFSETQ, per germline. Here the CDR3 DNA reads TGCGCCAGCAGCTTGGAGGCGGGGGGAAATATAGATACGCAGTATTTT. Translating gives CASSLEAGGNIDTQYF.

V is TRBV5-5 and J is TRBJ2-7; D possibly corresponds to TRBD1 (7 bases). The CDR3 sequence is 16 residues long. Germline assignment: CDR1 SGHKS and CDR2 YYEKEE (reference sequence). V dropped 0 bases and J dropped 5 bases, with 18 bases sitting between them. CDR3 in DNA: TGTGCCAGCAGCTTGGAGGGCAGGGGGGCCTTGCACGAGCAGTACTTC. It is translated as CASSLEGRGALHEQYF.

The chain couples TRBV18 to TRBJ2-7; TRBD2 matches at 7 bases. Trimming removed 6 bases from V and 2 bases from J; junction bases left unmatched: 7. The CDR3 spans 14 residues. Germline-derived CDR1 and CDR2 are KGHSH and LQKENI. In DNA, the CDR3 is TGTGCCAGCTCGGGGGTAGCGGGTACCTACGAGCAGTACTTC. It specifies CASSGVAGTYEQYF.

In this sample, this clone turned up a few times. The chain links TRBV7-6 to TRBJ2-5; 7 bases map to TRBD2. The germline CDR1 and CDR2 sequences are SGHVS and FNYEAQ. The CDR3 runs to 14 residues. V shed 5 bases and J 5 bases; nucleotides not matched to a gene: 8. In nucleotides, the CDR3 is TGTGCCAGCAGCGAGGGAGGGCGTGGGGAGACCCAGTACTTC. Translation gives CASSEGGRGETQYF.

The chain links TRBV19 to TRBJ1-5; possible D gene TRBD1, 5 bases. The CDR3 totals 15 residues. CDR1 is LNHDA and CDR2 is SQIVND in the germline V gene (reference sequence). V was pared by 0 bases and J by 7 bases, with 13 bases between. The CDR3 protein is CASSIDRGGTQPQHF. CDR3 sequence (DNA): TGTGCCAGTAGTATAGATCGGGGGGGAACGCAGCCCCAGCATTTT. Complete variable domain (other parts from reference TRBV19 and TRBJ1-5): DGGITQSPKYLFRKEGQNVTLSCEQNLNHDAMYWYRQDPGQGLRLIYYSQIVNDFQKGDIAEGYSVSREKKESFPLTVTSAQKNPTAFYLCASSIDRGGTQPQHFGDGTRLSIL.

This chain uses TRBV11-2 with TRBJ1-4; D gene unclear. Germline V gene sequence: CDR1 SGHAT, CDR2 FQNNGV. The CDR3 consists of 13 residues. The V gene lost 3 bases and the J gene lost 8 bases, with 10 bases spanning the gap. As DNA, the CDR3 is TGTGCCAGCAGCTTCGAACGAGGGGAAAAACTGTTTTTT. Translation gives CASSFERGEKLFF.

The chain is built from TRBV6-5 and TRBJ1-4; 8 bases align to TRBD1. The V gene's germline CDR1 is MNHEY and CDR2 SVGAGI. The CDR3 totals 14 residues. V shed 6 bases, J shed 7 bases, and the junction held 7 bases outside the gene matches. CDR3 DNA sequence: TGTGCCAGCAGCTTGAACAGGGGGAGTGAAAAACTGTTTTTT. Protein product: CASSLNRGSEKLFF.

The chain recombines TRBV12-3 or TRBV12-4 with TRBJ1-1; no clear D gene. This CDR3 contains 10 residues. Trimming took off 4 bases at V and 10 bases at J, with 7 bases between the two ends. CDR3 sequence (DNA): TGTGCCAGCAGTTACGAGGGAGCTTTCTTT. Its protein is CASSYEGAFF.

The chain uses TRBV11-2 and TRBJ2-2; 10 bases match TRBD1. This CDR3 is 19 amino acids long. Losses at the gene ends were 7 bases for V and 0 bases for J; bases not matched to a gene: 14. Germline V gene data show CDR1 as SGHAT and CDR2 as FQNNGV. The CDR3 nucleotides are TGTGCCAGCACCCACCCCAGGGACAGGGGAACCTCGAACACCGGGGAGCTGTTTTTT. Protein: CASTHPRDRGTSNTGELFF. The variable domain in full, completed from reference TRBV11-2 and TRBJ2-2, reads EAGVAQSPRYKIIEKRQSVAFWCNPISGHATLYWYQQILGQGPKLLIQFQNNGVVDDSQLPKDRFSAERLKGVDSTLKIQPAKLEDSAVYLCASTHPRDRGTSNTGELFFGEGSRLTVL.

The chain couples TRBV12-3 or TRBV12-4 to TRBJ1-2; TRBD1 aligns across 8 bases. The length of the CDR3 is 13 residues. Trimming at V came to 7 bases and at J to 4 bases, leaving 5 bases not matched to a gene. The CDR3 bases are TGTGCCAGCATAAAACAGGGGGTCTATGGCTACACCTTC. Its translation is CASIKQGVYGYTF.

The J gene is TRBJ2-7, the V gene TRBV11-2, with D maybe TRBD2 (6 bases). The CDR3 totals 14 residues. Germline CDR1 reads SGHAT; CDR2 reads FQNNGV. Trimming cost V 2 bases and J 2 bases, with 10 bases left between them. CDR3: CASSLLRGTYEQYF. The CDR3 bases are TGTGCCAGCAGCTTACTTCGGGGGACCTACGAGCAGTACTTC. The variable domain in full, completed from reference TRBV11-2 and TRBJ2-7, reads EAGVAQSPRYKIIEKRQSVAFWCNPISGHATLYWYQQILGQGPKLLIQFQNNGVVDDSQLPKDRFSAERLKGVDSTLKIQPAKLEDSAVYLCASSLLRGTYEQYFGPGTRLTVT.

This sequence joins TRBV3-1 (or the pseudogene TRBV3-2) and TRBJ2-1; possible D gene TRBD2, 6 bases. The CDR3 loop spans 14 amino acids. V lost 4 bases and J 4 bases, leaving 11 bases between the germline ends. Per germline, CDR1 LGHDT and CDR2 YNNKEL (reference sequence). DNA of the CDR3: TGTGCCAGCAGCCTGGGACTCCGATACAATGAGCAGTTCTTC. Protein: CASSLGLRYNEQFF.

This chain links TRBV2 with TRBJ1-2; 7 nucleotides align to TRBD1. The V gene end was trimmed by 2 bases and the J gene end by 8 bases; junction bases not matched to a gene: 8. CDR1 is SNHLY and CDR2 is FYNNEI in the germline V gene. The CDR3 has 14 amino acids. The CDR3 sequence is CASSETRQGLGYTF. The CDR3 coding sequence is TGTGCCAGCAGTGAAACCCGACAGGGACTGGGCTACACCTTC.